This TCR beta chain stems from a study of low-dose radiotherapy and immunotherapy resistance in tumors. Study in general: Participants in Cohort 1 were administered 0.5 Gy per fraction at 2-week intervals, to a cumulative dose of 6.5 Gy. Over 26 weeks, cohort 2 got 1 Gy every two weeks, reaching 13 Gy.

The sample's time point: after trial treatment. Treatment defined: LDRT plus nivolumab, ipilimumab, low-dose cyclophosphamide and aspirin (RACIN trial). The donors' regimen was nivolumab, ipilimumab, aspirin, low-dose cyclophosphamide and low-dose radiotherapy. Eligibility was restricted to patients presenting with advanced solid tumors that lacked tumor-infiltrating lymphocytes. This clonotype was observed a single time. The germline V and J ends were trimmed by 6 bases and 7 bases, with 25 bases remaining between them. The CDR3 has 17 amino acids. Germline-derived CDR1 and CDR2 are MDHEN and SYDVKM. With TRAV- and TRBV-specific primers, first-strand cDNA was made, covering the alpha and beta chains. With a V-primer adapter and a constant-region primer, TCRs were amplified for roughly 20 PCR cycles. One entry per CDR3 protein results from TCRdb running MiXCR on the reads. The sample has 95,000 to 100,000 distinct CDR3 sequences; around 20% are singletons.

This chain links TRBV28 with TRBJ2-1; D may be TRBD2 (7 bases). Source: PBMCs, taken after low-dose radiotherapy plus immunotherapy. This clonotype was obtained from a male donor with prostate cancer. The CDR3 sequence is CASRFGGLGGQFNEQFF. The CDR3 DNA reads as TGTGCCAGCAGGTTCGGAGGACTAGGGGGGCAGTTTAATGAGCAGTTCTTC.